A single sample gave rise to the 26 T cell receptor beta chains below, sequenced in a study of cytomegalovirus exposure and HLA in healthy donors. PCR amplification relied on 60 Vbeta primers (plus 13 Jbeta primers). Libraries were prepared by immunoSEQ multiplex PCR; TCRdb keeps only in-frame clonotypes and omits some of them. This table holds approximately 150,000 clones. The specimen was PBMCs. The receptors derive from a woman aged 45-65 years in good health and CMV-seronegative.

This sequence joins TRBV19 and TRBJ2-1; no reliable D call. Looked up from germline, CDR1 is LNHDA and CDR2 is SQIVND (reference sequence). V was shortened by 4 bases and J by 4 bases, with 5 bases between the two germline ends. This CDR3 comprises 12 residues. The CDR3 loop is CASSTRYNEQFF. The DNA of the CDR3 is TGTGCCAGTAGTACTAGGTACAATGAGCAGTTCTTC. Full variable domain (outside the CDR3, taken from reference TRBV19 and TRBJ2-1): DGGITQSPKYLFRKEGQNVTLSCEQNLNHDAMYWYRQDPGQGLRLIYYSQIVNDFQKGDIAEGYSVSREKKESFPLTVTSAQKNPTAFYLCASSTRYNEQFFGPGTRLTVL.

This chain joins TRBV10-3 and TRBJ2-7, with 9 positions matching TRBD1. The CDR3 is 14 residues long. CDR1 is ENHRY and CDR2 is SYGVKD in the germline V gene. V dropped 5 bases and J dropped 0; count of bases not matched to a gene: 2. The CDR3 DNA reads as TGTGCCATCAGTTTGACAGGGGGCTCCTACGAGCAGTACTTC. Translating gives CAISLTGGSYEQYF.

The chain combines TRBV19 with TRBJ1-1; D might be TRBD1 (6 bases). The V gene's germline CDR1 is LNHDA and CDR2 SQIVND (reference sequence). The length of the CDR3 is 13 residues. The V end lost 6 bases, the J end lost 7 bases, and 15 bases lay between the germline ends. The CDR3 reads CASSGRGFIEAFF. The CDR3 region has the DNA TGTGCCAGTAGCGGCAGGGGATTTATTGAAGCTTTCTTT.

Notes on this clone: A read error may account for a junction end that differs from germline. The rearrangement joins TRBV6-1 to TRBJ2-3, with a weak D call TRBD1 (6 bases). Germline CDR1 is MNHNS and CDR2 is SASEGT. This CDR3 has 16 residues. The CDR3 bases are TGTGCCAGCAGGGAAGGACAGAACTACTTCACAGATACGCAGTATTTT. Amino acid sequence: CASREGQNYFTDTQYF.

The chain couples TRBV5-1 to TRBJ1-2, with no clear D. Trimming stripped 2 bases from V and 3 bases from J, with 11 bases between. Germline lookup yields CDR1 SGHRS and CDR2 YFSETQ. This CDR3 spans 14 amino acids. The CDR3: CASSFRRGDYGYTF. DNA for the CDR3: TGCGCCAGCAGCTTCCGAAGAGGTGACTATGGCTACACCTTC. Filled out from reference TRBV5-1 and TRBJ1-2, the complete variable domain reads KAGVTQTPRYLIKTRGQQVTLSCSPISGHRSVSWYQQTPGQGLQFLFEYFSETQRNKGNFPGRFSGRQFSNSRSEMNVSTLELGDSALYLCASSFRRGDYGYTFGSGTRLTVV.

This chain connects TRBV25-1 to TRBJ2-1, with 9 bases that match TRBD1. Germline V CDR1 and CDR2: MGHDK, SYGVNS. The V segment lost 5 bases and the J segment 6 bases; nucleotides outside the gene matches: 11. The CDR3 has 16 amino acids. The CDR3 sequence: CASSHTPGQGTNEQFF. The CDR3 DNA reads as TGTGCCAGCAGTCACACCCCGGGACAGGGAACCAATGAGCAGTTCTTC.

The gene calls are TRBV28 and TRBJ2-1, with 11 bases matching TRBD1. The CDR3 is 15 amino acids. V shed 6 bases and J 7 bases; nucleotides not matched to a gene: 8. Germline CDR1 reads MDHEN; CDR2 reads SYDVKM. The CDR3 nucleotides read TGTGCCAGCAGCCGGGGGGACAGGGGGTGGAATGAGCAGTTCTTC. It codes for CASSRGDRGWNEQFF.

The V and J genes are TRBV30 and TRBJ2-3; 10 bases match TRBD2. The V segment lost 4 bases and the J segment 5 bases; nucleotides outside the gene matches: 3. CDR1 is GTSNPN, CDR2 SVGIG, per germline (reference sequence). The CDR3 consists of 13 residues. The CDR3 DNA follows: TGTGCCTGGAAGCTAGCGGGAGTAGATACGCAGTATTTT. This translates into CAWKLAGVDTQYF.

The rearrangement joins TRBV5-1 to TRBJ2-3, with 8 bases lining up with TRBD2. Germline CDR1 reads SGHRS; CDR2 reads YFSETQ. CDR3 length: 16 residues. Trimming at V came to 0 bases and at J to 0 bases, leaving 3 bases not matched to a gene. This CDR3 reads CASSLGERESTDTQYF. DNA of the CDR3: TGCGCCAGCAGCTTGGGGGAGCGGGAGAGCACAGATACGCAGTATTTT.

The chain has TRBV30 and TRBJ1-3; D remains unclear. CDR1 GTSNPN and CDR2 SVGIG come from the germline V gene (reference sequence). Trimming pared 1 base from V and 0 bases from J, leaving 10 bases between. CDR3 size: 15 residues. CDR3 amino acids: CAWSAQILSGNTIYF. The DNA for the CDR3 is TGTGCCTGGAGTGCCCAAATACTCTCTGGAAACACCATATATTTT.

The gene calls are TRBV5-6 and TRBJ2-5; 8 nucleotides line up with TRBD2. This CDR3 is built from 17 residues. The V gene end was trimmed by 0 bases and the J gene end by 1 base; junction bases not matched to a gene: 8. From germline, CDR1 is SGHDT and CDR2 YYEEEE. The CDR3: CASSLELREATQETQYF. The CDR3 DNA reads as TGTGCCAGCAGCTTGGAATTGCGGGAGGCTACCCAAGAGACCCAGTACTTC.

The chain combines TRBV2 with TRBJ2-7; no clear D. Germline assignment: CDR1 SNHLY and CDR2 FYNNEI. Trimming stripped 7 bases from V and 5 bases from J, with 12 bases between. The CDR3 is 12 amino acids. CDR3 in amino acids: CASTEETHEQYF. CDR3 sequence (DNA): TGTGCCAGCACCGAGGAGACCCACGAGCAGTACTTC.

The rearrangement joins TRBV5-6 to TRBJ2-4; D is ambiguous. The V end was cut by 1 base, the J end by 8 bases, with 10 bases between. Germline CDR1 is SGHDT and CDR2 is YYEEEE. This CDR3 region has 13 residues. The CDR3 here is CASSLFSGYIQYF. The CDR3 coding sequence is TGTGCCAGCAGCTTGTTTTCCGGGTACATTCAGTACTTC.

A remark on this clone: The sample has other DNA sequences that encode this CDR3 too. The rearrangement uses TRBV19 and TRBJ2-1, with 11 bases that match TRBD2. The germline CDR1 and CDR2 sequences are LNHDA and SQIVND (reference sequence). V trimming: 6 bases; J trimming: 7 bases; junction bases outside the gene matches: 5. The CDR3 runs to 14 residues. The CDR3 sequence is CASRLAGGPNEQFF. CDR3 coding DNA: TGTGCCAGTAGGTTAGCGGGAGGGCCAAATGAGCAGTTCTTC.

The chain employs TRBV29-1 and TRBJ2-7; 10 nucleotides match TRBD1. This CDR3 comprises 14 residues. Looked up from germline, CDR1 is SQVTM and CDR2 is ANQGSEA. J lost 1 base, V lost 1 base, and 1 base had no gene match. As DNA, the CDR3 is TGCAGCGTTGAAGGGGGACAGGGGTCCTACGAGCAGTACTTC. Protein: CSVEGGQGSYEQYF.

The CDR3 nucleotides are TGTGCCAGTAGGGGGGGTAACACAGATACGCAGTATTTT. It translates to CASRGGNTDTQYF. The V call is TRBV19, the J call TRBJ2-3, with D tentatively TRBD2 (6 bases). The CDR3 has 13 amino acids. Trimming left V 6 bases short and J 2 bases short, with 9 bases between. The V gene's germline CDR1 is LNHDA and CDR2 SQIVND (reference sequence). The variable domain in full, with the rest retrieved from reference TRBV19 and TRBJ2-3, is DGGITQSPKYLFRKEGQNVTLSCEQNLNHDAMYWYRQDPGQGLRLIYYSQIVNDFQKGDIAEGYSVSREKKESFPLTVTSAQKNPTAFYLCASRGGNTDTQYFGPGTRLTVL.

The CDR3 sequence: CASTQERLSGYTF. CDR3 DNA: TGTGCCAGCACCCAAGAAAGGCTTAGCGGCTACACCTTC. This rearrangement joins TRBV6-1 to TRBJ1-2; D gene ambiguous. This CDR3 has 13 residues. Germline lookup yields CDR1 MNHNS and CDR2 SASEGT. Trimming removed 7 bases at V and 8 bases at J, with 17 bases between.

J is TRBJ1-4 and V is TRBV19; a possible D gene is TRBD1 (6 bases). Trimming took 6 bases from V and 4 from J, leaving 21 bases between them. Per germline, CDR1 LNHDA and CDR2 SQIVND (reference sequence). The CDR3 sequence is 17 residues long. CDR3 DNA: TGTGCCAGTAGCTTCGGCACAGGGTCGACCCTTAATGAAAAACTGTTTTTT. Translation gives CASSFGTGSTLNEKLFF.

CDR3 amino acids: CAWKGTSGPAGQYF. The CDR3 DNA is TGTGCCTGGAAGGGGACTAGCGGGCCCGCAGGGCAGTACTTC. This rearrangement joins TRBV30 to TRBJ2-7; 12 nucleotides line up with TRBD2. The CDR3 consists of 14 residues. V lost 4 bases to trimming and J lost 9 bases; unmatched junction nucleotides: 10. Germline-derived CDR1 and CDR2 are GTSNPN and SVGIG (reference sequence).

The chain uses TRBV7-3 and TRBJ2-2; a weak D match, TRBD1 (5 bases). The CDR3 spans 13 residues. V lost 4 bases to trimming and J lost 5 bases, with 8 bases between them. Germline loops: CDR1 SGHTA, CDR2 FQGTGA. Here the CDR3 reads CASSSQGTGELFF. In DNA, the CDR3 is TGTGCCAGCAGCTCCCAGGGAACCGGGGAGCTGTTTTTT.

V and J are TRBV5-8 and TRBJ2-6; D unresolved. The V gene lost 0 bases and the J gene lost 0 bases, with 10 bases spanning the gap. This CDR3 has 17 residues. Germline V gene data show CDR1 as SGHTS and CDR2 as YDEGEE. The CDR3 loop reads CASSLARKSSGANVLTF. CDR3 in DNA: TGTGCCAGCAGCTTGGCGCGGAAAAGCTCTGGGGCCAACGTCCTGACTTTC.

A word on this clone: Relative to the germline gene, one junction end is altered; a read error may explain this. The chain couples TRBV7-7 to TRBJ2-5; D remains unclear. Germline CDR1 is SSHAT and CDR2 is FNYEAQ (reference sequence). There are 13 residues in the CDR3. CDR3 protein: CASSPRRQETQYF. The CDR3 DNA reads TGTGCTAGCAGCCCACGGCGGCAAGAGACCCAGTACTTC.

CDR3: CASSLAGRDGNTEAFF. DNA of the CDR3: TGCGCCAGCAGCTTGGCGGGGCGGGACGGGAACACTGAAGCTTTCTTT. The J gene is TRBJ1-1, the V gene TRBV5-1; D is perhaps TRBD1 (5 bases). The CDR3 is 16 amino acids. The V gene lost 0 bases and the J gene lost 1 base, with 13 bases spanning the gap. Per the germline V gene, CDR1 is SGHRS and CDR2 is YFSETQ.

The rearrangement uses TRBV7-2 and TRBJ2-7, with TRBD2 identical over 9 bases. J lost 2 bases, V lost 5 bases, and 7 bases had no gene match. This CDR3 region has 15 residues. Germline V gene lookup returns CDR1 SGHTA and CDR2 FQGNSA. The CDR3 nucleotides read TGTGCCAGCAGCGACCGGACTAGCGTTACCTACGAGCAGTACTTC. It translates to CASSDRTSVTYEQYF.

This chain uses TRBV7-3 with TRBJ2-3; a weak D match, TRBD2 (5 bases). The CDR3 loop spans 14 amino acids. Trimming removed 2 bases from V and 6 bases from J, with 12 bases in between. Germline CDR1 reads SGHTA; CDR2 reads FQGTGA. CDR3 nucleotides: TGTGCCAGCAGCTTAGAGACGCGAGGGGATACGCAGTATTTT. Its protein is CASSLETRGDTQYF. Variable domain in full (rest from reference TRBV7-3 and TRBJ2-3): GAGVSQTPSNKVTEKGKYVELRCDPISGHTALYWYRQSLGQGPEFLIYFQGTGAADDSGLPNDRFFAVRPEGSVSTLKIQRTERGDSAVYLCASSLETRGDTQYFGPGTRLTVL.

V is TRBV9 and J is TRBJ2-7; 10 positions agree with TRBD1. J lost 7 bases, V lost 0 bases, and 7 bases had no gene match. CDR1 and CDR2 (germline): SGDLS, YYNGEE. This CDR3 has 15 residues. CDR3 in DNA: TGTGCCAGCAGCGTAGAGGGACAGGGGACGGGGGAGCAGTACTTC. Encoded protein: CASSVEGQGTGEQYF.